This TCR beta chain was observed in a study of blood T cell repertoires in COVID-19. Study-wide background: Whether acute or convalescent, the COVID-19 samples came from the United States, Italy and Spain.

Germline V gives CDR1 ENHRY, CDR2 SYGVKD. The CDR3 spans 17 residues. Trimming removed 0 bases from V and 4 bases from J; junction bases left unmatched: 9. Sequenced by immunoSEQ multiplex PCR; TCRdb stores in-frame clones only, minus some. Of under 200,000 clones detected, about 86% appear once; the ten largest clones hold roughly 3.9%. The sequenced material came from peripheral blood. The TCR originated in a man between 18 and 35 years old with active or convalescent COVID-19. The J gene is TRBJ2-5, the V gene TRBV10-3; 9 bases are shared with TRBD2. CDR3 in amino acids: CAISESKAGLASETQYF. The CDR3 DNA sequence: TGTGCCATCAGTGAGTCGAAGGCGGGACTAGCATCAGAGACCCAGTACTTC.